This paragraph reports one T cell receptor (beta chain). In the authors' workflow: Reference gene primers were amplified, and this amplification served to estimate nucleated cell counts. Measured with immunoSEQ multiplex PCR; TCRdb has only the in-frame clones, and not every one. V and J calls and clone size are given by that table; D and trimming were obtained from the DNA. The sample yields some 54,000 clones, less than 90% seen once. This entry comes from a study of blood T cell repertoires in COVID-19. Study details: Collection of acute and convalescent COVID-19 samples took place in the United States, Italy and Spain. From T cells, B-cell-depleted T cells, or PBMCs came the material, which was cDNA or gDNA.

The CDR3 contains 14 residues. Germline loops: CDR1 SGHTA, CDR2 FQGTGA. Between the trimmed V and J ends, which lost 5 bases and 5 bases, there was a span of 15 bases. Sequencing was carried out using peripheral blood. The gene calls are TRBV7-3 and TRBJ1-1, with no clear D. The TCR originated in a woman in her sixties or seventies with acute or convalescent COVID-19. CDR3 amino acids: CASSPTSTGTEAFF. The CDR3 coding sequence is TGTGCCAGCAGCCCGACATCAACGGGGACTGAAGCTTTCTTT.